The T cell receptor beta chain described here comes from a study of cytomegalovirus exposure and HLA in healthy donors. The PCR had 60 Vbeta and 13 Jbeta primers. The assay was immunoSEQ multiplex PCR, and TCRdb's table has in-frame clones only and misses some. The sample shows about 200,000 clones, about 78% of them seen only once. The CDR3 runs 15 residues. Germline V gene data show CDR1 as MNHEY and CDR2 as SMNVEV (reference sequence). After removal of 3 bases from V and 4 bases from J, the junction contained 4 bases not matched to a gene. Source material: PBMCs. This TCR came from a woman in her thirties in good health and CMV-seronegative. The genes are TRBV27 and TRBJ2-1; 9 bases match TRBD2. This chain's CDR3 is CASSLGLAEYNEQFF. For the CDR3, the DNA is TGTGCCAGCAGTTTGGGACTAGCAGAGTACAATGAGCAGTTCTTC.